These T cell receptor beta chains were read from a single sample in a study of CD8 T cells in Susac syndrome. TCRdb reprocessed the immunoSEQ multiplex PCR reads with MiXCR, giving one entry per CDR3 protein. The sample contains approximately 150,000 distinct CDR3 sequences, 90% to 95% of which appear only once. The sequenced sample was CD4+ T cells from PBMCs. The receptors were gathered from a human donor with multiple sclerosis. CDR3s include the opening cysteine and the closing phenylalanine or tryptophan. A D gene is named only where the DNA matches it firmly. Rows give clone size only sometimes, using once, few, many, or a class for an expanded clone.

clone_size j_call v_call d_call cdr3_aa cdr3_nt
once TRBJ2-5 TRBV4-3 TRBD2 CASSRTSGSGTQETQYF TGCGCCAGCAGCCGGACTAGCGGGAGCGGAACGCAAGAGACCCAGTACTTC
- TRBJ1-6 TRBV7-9 - CASSLAYSNSPLHF TGTGCCAGCAGCTTAGCGTATTCCAATTCACCCCTCCACTTT
- TRBJ2-5 TRBV5-1 TRBD1 CASRTGLNYQETQYF TGCGCCAGCAGGACAGGGCTGAATTATCAAGAGACCCAGTACTTC
- TRBJ2-4 TRBV6-1 TRBD2 CASSSGPGLAVQYF TGTGCCAGCAGTTCTGGACCGGGACTAGCGGTTCAGTACTTC
- TRBJ2-2 TRBV10-3 - CAITGGGTGELFF TGTGCCATCACCGGGGGTGGGACCGGGGAGCTGTTTTTT
- TRBJ1-5 TRBV29-1 TRBD1 CSVMDRGQPQHF TGCAGCGTGATGGACAGGGGGCAGCCCCAGCATTTT
- TRBJ1-5 TRBV5-1 TRBD1 CASSPGGTGAGEPQHF TGCGCCAGCAGCCCCGGAGGGACAGGGGCTGGGGAGCCCCAGCATTTT
- TRBJ1-2 TRBV28 - CASSPPLGDGYTF TGTGCCAGCAGTCCCCCTTTGGGGGATGGCTACACCTTC
- TRBJ2-2 TRBV4-1 TRBD1 CASSRRTGLNTGELFF TGCGCCAGCAGCCGACGGACAGGGCTGAACACCGGGGAGCTGTTTTTT
- TRBJ2-1 TRBV20-1 - CSARTILGKREQFF TGCAGTGCTAGAACTATACTAGGAAAGCGGGAGCAGTTCTTC
- TRBJ1-1 TRBV6-5 - CASSYSTSGTAGTEAFF TGTGCCAGCAGTTACTCGACGTCAGGTACAGCTGGGACTGAAGCTTTCTTT
- TRBJ2-2 TRBV12-3/TRBV12-4 TRBD2 CASSGGLAVNTGELFF TGTGCCAGCAGTGGGGGACTAGCGGTGAACACCGGGGAGCTGTTTTTT
once TRBJ2-2 TRBV2 TRBD1 CASSLDRGGTGELFF TGTGCCAGCAGCCTCGACAGGGGCGGGACCGGGGAGCTGTTTTTT
once TRBJ1-5 TRBV29-1 - CSVETGLNQPQHF TGCAGCGTTGAGACTGGGTTAAATCAGCCCCAGCATTTT
- TRBJ2-7 TRBV12-5 TRBD1 CASGFRQGAYEQYF TGTGCTAGTGGTTTCCGACAGGGGGCCTACGAGCAGTACTTC
- TRBJ1-4 TRBV7-6 - CASSPSPWRNEKLFF TGTGCCAGCAGCCCCTCCCCATGGCGTAATGAAAAACTGTTTTTT
- TRBJ2-1 TRBV6-1 - CASRVRGSSYNEQFF TGTGCCAGCAGGGTGCGGGGCTCCTCCTACAATGAGCAGTTCTTC
- TRBJ2-3 TRBV9 - CASSLISTDTQYF TGTGCCAGCAGCTTGATTAGCACAGATACGCAGTATTTT
- TRBJ1-4 TRBV14 - CASSVRAAEKLFF TGTGCCAGCAGCGTCAGGGCTGCGGAAAAACTGTTTTTT
- TRBJ2-1 TRBV7-6 TRBD1 CASSLQGTYNEQFF TGTGCCAGCAGCCTACAGGGGACCTACAATGAGCAGTTCTTC
- TRBJ2-2 TRBV28 - CASSPGQKPGGELFF TGTGCCAGCAGCCCCGGACAGAAGCCGGGCGGGGAGCTGTTTTTT
- TRBJ2-7 TRBV6-1 TRBD2 CASSLLAGFPMSSYEQYF TGTGCCAGCAGCCTACTAGCGGGATTCCCAATGAGCTCCTACGAGCAGTACTTC
once TRBJ1-5 TRBV9 - CASSADMGPNQPQHF TGTGCCAGCAGCGCTGACATGGGTCCCAATCAGCCCCAGCATTTT
- TRBJ2-1 TRBV7-9 - CASNQPTVNNEQFF TGTGCCAGCAACCAGCCGACAGTAAACAATGAGCAGTTCTTC
once TRBJ2-1 TRBV30 - CAWSVVEQFF TGTGCCTGGAGTGTAGTTGAGCAGTTCTTC
- TRBJ1-1 TRBV6-1 - CASSEGTARNTEAFF TGTGCCAGCAGTGAGGGGACTGCCCGGAACACTGAAGCTTTCTTT
few TRBJ2-5 TRBV12-3/TRBV12-4 - CASSPQLQETQYF TGTGCCAGCAGTCCTCAACTCCAAGAGACCCAGTACTTC
once TRBJ2-7 TRBV20-1 TRBD2 CSARETSGLSYEQYF TGCAGTGCTAGAGAGACTAGCGGGCTCTCCTACGAGCAGTACTTC
once TRBJ2-1 TRBV5-1 TRBD2 CASTPTSGQYNEQFF TGCGCCAGCACCCCAACTAGCGGCCAATACAATGAGCAGTTCTTC
- TRBJ1-5 TRBV4-1 TRBD1 CASSQVGQGAQPQHF TGCGCCAGCAGCCAAGTTGGACAGGGGGCCCAGCCCCAGCATTTT
- TRBJ2-2 TRBV7-3 TRBD1 CASSLTGQGSTGELFF TGTGCCAGCAGCTTAACGGGACAGGGGAGCACCGGGGAGCTGTTTTTT
- TRBJ2-4 TRBV5-6 - CASRRQENIQYF TGTGCCAGCAGGCGACAGGAAAACATTCAGTACTTC